The rows below give T cell receptor beta chains drawn from one sample of a study of spatial heterogeneity in lung cancer. Each CDR3 protein gets one entry after TCRdb re-called the 5' RACE reads with MiXCR. This table has about 70,000 distinct CDR3 sequences, over 7% appearing once. Sequencing used PBMCs, obtained at follow-up. The source of these receptors is a female donor with early-stage non-small cell lung cancer. CDR3s include the opening cysteine and the closing phenylalanine or tryptophan. D genes are given only for firm matches. Rows may omit the clone size; those that give it use once, few, many or a size class.

clone_size	v_call	j_call	d_call	cdr3_nt	cdr3_aa
many	TRBV28	TRBJ2-3	TRBD1	TGTGCCAGCAGTTTAGTACAGGGGAGCACAGATACGCAGTATTTT	CASSLVQGSTDTQYF
many	TRBV7-2	TRBJ1-6	.	TGTGCCAGCAGCTGGAATAATTCACCCCTCCACTTT	CASSWNNSPLHF
many	TRBV30	TRBJ1-1	TRBD1	TGTGCCTGGAGACCGGGACAGGGGTCAATGGCTTTCTTT	CAWRPGQGSMAFF
few	TRBV12-3/TRBV12-4	TRBJ2-2	.	TGTGCCAGCAGTTTAACAGGCCCCACCGGGGAGCTGTTTTTT	CASSLTGPTGELFF
many	TRBV5-4	TRBJ2-5	.	TGTGCCAGCAGCCCGAGGGGGGTCCACCAAGAGACCCAGTACTTC	CASSPRGVHQETQYF
many	TRBV7-3	TRBJ2-3	.	TGTGCCAGCAGCTTAATGCAGGGGCGGGCAGATACGCAGTATTTT	CASSLMQGRADTQYF
many	TRBV28	TRBJ2-7	.	TGTGCCAGCAGTTTTGGAAGCTACGAGCAGTACTTC	CASSFGSYEQYF
.	TRBV5-1	TRBJ1-6	.	TGCGCCAGCAGCCCGTTGGGGACTCGGAGCTCCTATAATTCACCCCTCCACTTT	CASSPLGTRSSYNSPLHF
few	TRBV5-1	TRBJ2-7	.	TGCGCCAGCAGCTTGTTCGGGAGAGACCGCGAGCAGTACTTC	CASSLFGRDREQYF
.	TRBV3-1	TRBJ2-5	TRBD2	TGTGCCAGCAGCACCCCGGCTAGCGGGAGAGGTAAAGGCACCCAGTACTTC	CASSTPASGRGKGTQYF
many	TRBV27	TRBJ2-2	TRBD1	TGTGCCAGCAGTTCGAGGGAACAGGGGAAAGTTTCGGGGGAGCTGTTTTTT	CASSSREQGKVSGELFF
many	TRBV20-1	TRBJ1-5	TRBD1	TGCAGTGCTAGGAGACAGGGGGCAGGAAATCAGCCCCAGCATTTT	CSARRQGAGNQPQHF
many	TRBV7-9	TRBJ2-6	.	TGTGCCAGCAGCACCTCAGGCGGGGCTGGGGCCAACGTCCTGACTTTC	CASSTSGGAGANVLTF
many	TRBV24-1	TRBJ1-3	.	TGTGCCACCAGTGATTTAAAGACAGGCCACCGACTATATTTT	CATSDLKTGHRLYF
many	TRBV28	TRBJ2-1	.	TGTGCCAGCACCTCCTTCGCGGGGCCCGGGGGCTACAATGAGCAGTTCTTC	CASTSFAGPGGYNEQFF
few	TRBV11-2	TRBJ2-7	.	TGTACCAGCAGCTCTCCGGGGTCCTACGAGCAGTACTTC	CTSSSPGSYEQYF
many	TRBV28	TRBJ2-3	TRBD1	TGTGCCAGCAAAACAGGGGCAGATACGCAGTATTTT	CASKTGADTQYF
many	TRBV27	TRBJ2-6	.	TGTGCCAGCAGTTTCTCCTGGGACTTCTCCTCCCTGAGGGCCAACGTCCTGACTTTC	CASSFSWDFSSLRANVLTF
.	TRBV9	TRBJ2-1	TRBD2	TGTGCCAGCAGCCCCTATAGCGGGAGGGCCAGCAATGAGCAGTTCTTC	CASSPYSGRASNEQFF
many	TRBV20-1	TRBJ2-2	TRBD2	TGCAGTGCTAGAGCTAGCGGGAGGGCCTTGGTAGGGGAGCTGTTTTTT	CSARASGRALVGELFF
few	TRBV20-1	TRBJ2-7	TRBD2	TGCAGTGCTAGCCTTAGCGGGAGGGCCCACGAGCAGTACTTC	CSASLSGRAHEQYF
many	TRBV6-5	TRBJ2-3	TRBD1	TGTGCCAGCAGTTATAACAGGGGGTCAGATACGCAGTATTTT	CASSYNRGSDTQYF
few	TRBV24-1	TRBJ1-2	.	TGTGCCACCAGTGATTTGAGGGGATTAGTAAACTATGGCTACACCTTC	CATSDLRGLVNYGYTF
.	TRBV6-2/TRBV6-3	TRBJ1-1	.	TGTGCCAGCAGCAACCCCCTCCCCCGTGCCGAAGCTTTCTTT	CASSNPLPRAEAFF
medium-sized	TRBV11-2	TRBJ2-7	.	TGTGCCAGCAGCTTAGTTCCGGGAGTCGCCTACGAGCAGTACTTC	CASSLVPGVAYEQYF
.	TRBV6-5	TRBJ2-5	.	TGTGCCAGCAGTCACCCTCAGGGGAGTGAGACCCAGTACTTC	CASSHPQGSETQYF
few	TRBV19	TRBJ1-1	TRBD1	TGTGCCAGTACCCCGGGGGACAGAGTGAACACTGAAGCTTTCTTT	CASTPGDRVNTEAFF
.	TRBV7-4	TRBJ2-7	.	TGTGCCAGCAGCTTAGGAGGGGGGCCGCCCGACGAGCAGTACTTC	CASSLGGGPPDEQYF
many	TRBV11-3	TRBJ2-1	.	TGTGCCAGCAGCTTGTCCATGAACAATGAGCAGTTCTTC	CASSLSMNNEQFF
many	TRBV19	TRBJ2-2	TRBD1	TGTGCCAGTAGGGACAGGGTGAACACCGGGAAGCTGTTTTTT	CASRDRVNTGKLFF
.	TRBV21-1	TRBJ1-5	.	TGTGCCAGCAGCCCCGTGGGAAGAAGCAATCAGCCCCAGCATTTT	CASSPVGRSNQPQHF
few	TRBV6-1	TRBJ2-7	TRBD2	TGTGCCAGCAGTGAAGAGACTAGCGGAGGGGAGAAGCAGTACTTC	CASSEETSGGEKQYF